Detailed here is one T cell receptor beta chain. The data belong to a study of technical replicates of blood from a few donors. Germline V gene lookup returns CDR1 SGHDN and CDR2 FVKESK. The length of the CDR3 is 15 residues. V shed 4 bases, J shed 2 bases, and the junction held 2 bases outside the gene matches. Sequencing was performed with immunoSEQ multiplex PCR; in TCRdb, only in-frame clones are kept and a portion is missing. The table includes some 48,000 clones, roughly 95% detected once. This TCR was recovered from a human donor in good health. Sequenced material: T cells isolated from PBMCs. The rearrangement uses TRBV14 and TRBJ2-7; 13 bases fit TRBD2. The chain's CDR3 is CASSPLAGGTYEQYF. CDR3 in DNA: TGTGCCAGCAGCCCACTAGCGGGAGGGACCTACGAGCAGTACTTC.